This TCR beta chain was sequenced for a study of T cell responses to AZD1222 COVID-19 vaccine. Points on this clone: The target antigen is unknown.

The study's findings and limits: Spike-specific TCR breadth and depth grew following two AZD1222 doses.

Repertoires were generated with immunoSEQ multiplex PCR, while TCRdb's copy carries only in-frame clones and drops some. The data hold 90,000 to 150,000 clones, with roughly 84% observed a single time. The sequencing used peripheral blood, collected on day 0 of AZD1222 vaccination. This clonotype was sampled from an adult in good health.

The CDR3 reads CASSEALQGGTEAFF. CDR3 in DNA: TGTGCCAGCAGTGAAGCGCTCCAAGGGGGCACTGAAGCTTTCTTT. The genes are TRBV6-1 and TRBJ1-1, with D tentatively TRBD1 (6 bases). The CDR3 extends over 15 amino acids. Trimming removed 0 bases from V and 4 bases from J, with 12 bases in between. Germline CDR1 MNHNS, CDR2 SASEGT.